The 16 T cell receptor beta chains given below trace back to one sample, sequenced in a study of response to subunit inactivated influenza vaccine. TCRdb reprocessed the RT-PCR reads via MiXCR and lists one record per CDR3 protein. The sample consists of hundreds of thousands of distinct CDR3 sequences, around 11% of them appearing once. These data are also associated with another study on T cells expressing NK-cell markers. That source adds: Libraries used 5'RACE template switching adding universal primer site and UMIs.

The sequences come from PBMCs from blood, collected on the day of vaccination. Receptors were obtained from a man aged 50 to 60 who received an inactivated influenza vaccine.

This clonotype was seen a few times. The chain links TRBV7-3 to TRBJ2-3, with D possibly TRBD1 on 6 matching bases. Between the trimmed V and J ends, which lost 1 base and 7 bases, there was a span of 18 bases. The CDR3 consists of 16 residues. Germline-derived CDR1 and CDR2 are SGHTA and FQGTGA. Here the CDR3 reads CASSLIGQGSDYTQYF. As DNA, the CDR3 is TGTGCCAGCAGCTTAATCGGCCAGGGGAGTGATTATACGCAGTATTTT.

This clonotype has a count of ten or more. The rearrangement uses TRBV18 and TRBJ1-1; the D gene is possibly TRBD1 (5 bases). V was shortened by 2 bases and J by 0 bases, with 7 bases between the two germline ends. Germline loops: CDR1 KGHSH, CDR2 LQKENI. CDR3 length: 14 residues. The CDR3 DNA reads TGTGCCAGCTCACCAACACAGGTGAACACTGAAGCTTTCTTT. It specifies CASSPTQVNTEAFF.

The table lists this clonotype with a few counts. Mismatch with germline at one junction end may stem from a read error. J is TRBJ1-2 and V is TRBV28; D may be TRBD1 (5 bases). This CDR3 spans 12 amino acids. The germline CDR1 and CDR2 sequences are MDHEN and SYDVKM. The CDR3 sequence: CASTDLQGGRGF. As DNA, the CDR3 is TGTGCCAGCACGGACTTGCAGGGTGGAAGGGGTTTC.

Comment on this clonotype: Just one base apart from a much larger clone, this may be a read error. The V call is TRBV20-1, the J call TRBJ1-1; 8 bases agree with TRBD1. The CDR3 is 12 amino acids. The junction had 0 bases not matched to a gene; V was cut back by 3 bases and J by 3 bases. Germline V lookup: CDR1 DFQATT, CDR2 SNEGSKA (reference sequence). CDR3 DNA: TGCAGTGCTAGGACAGGGGACACTGAAGCTTTCTTT. It encodes CSARTGDTEAFF.

There are many counts of this clonotype. This sequence joins TRBV15 and TRBJ1-4; 8 nucleotides match TRBD1. The CDR3 consists of 13 residues. With V trimmed by 8 bases and J by 7 bases, 6 bases remained unmatched. CDR1 and CDR2 (germline): LNHNV, YYDKDF (reference sequence). The CDR3 protein is CATATGGSEKLFF. In nucleotides, the CDR3 is TGTGCCACCGCTACAGGGGGTAGTGAAAAACTGTTTTTT.

This clonotype occurred many times. This chain uses TRBV3-1 with TRBJ2-1; D may be TRBD1 or TRBD2 (5 bases each). V gave up 4 bases and J gave up 6 bases, with 13 bases separating them. CDR3 length: 14 residues. In germline, CDR1 is LGHDT, CDR2 YNNKEL (reference sequence). CDR3 coding DNA: TGTGCCAGCAGCCCCTTGGGACCCGTCAATGAGCAGTTCTTC. Its translation: CASSPLGPVNEQFF.

This clonotype has a handful of counts. The chain uses TRBV2 and TRBJ2-3; no clear D. There are 15 residues in the CDR3. CDR1 is SNHLY and CDR2 is FYNNEI in the germline V gene. V was trimmed by 1 base and J by 7 bases, leaving 15 bases between them. The CDR3 reads CASSEVLAQRNTQYF. DNA of the CDR3: TGTGCCAGCAGTGAAGTTTTGGCGCAGCGAAATACGCAGTATTTT.

The rearrangement uses TRBV7-8 and TRBJ2-3; tentatively, D is TRBD2 (5 bases). The CDR3 runs 15 residues. Looked up from germline, CDR1 is SGHVS and CDR2 is FQNEAQ. V was shortened by 5 bases and J by 0 bases, with 12 bases between the two germline ends. The CDR3 loop reads CASSPLEGSTDTQYF. The DNA of the CDR3 is TGTGCCAGCAGCCCCCTAGAGGGTAGCACAGATACGCAGTATTTT.

V usage is TRBV5-5 and J usage is TRBJ2-7; possibly TRBD1 or TRBD2 for D (5 bases each). The CDR3 runs to 17 residues. The germline V gene has CDR1 SGHKS and CDR2 YYEKEE (reference sequence). Trimming cost V 0 bases and J 0 bases, with 16 bases left between them. CDR3 loop: CASSLAGNQGNSYEQYF. Here the CDR3 DNA reads TGTGCCAGCAGCTTGGCCGGGAATCAGGGCAACTCCTACGAGCAGTACTTC. Complete variable domain (other parts from reference TRBV5-5 and TRBJ2-7): DAGVTQSPTHLIKTRGQQVTLRCSPISGHKSVSWYQQVLGQGPQFIFQYYEKEERGRGNFPDRFSARQFPNYSSELNVNALLLGDSALYLCASSLAGNQGNSYEQYFGPGTRLTVT.

This clonotype turned up a few times. The rearrangement joins TRBV7-9 to TRBJ2-3; D remains ambiguous. With 5 bases removed from V and 10 bases from J, the gap between germline ends came to 13 bases. CDR1 is SEHNR and CDR2 is FQNEAQ in the germline V gene (reference sequence). CDR3 length: 12 amino acids. Here the CDR3 DNA reads TGTGCCAGCAGCCCCCCCGGCGATGCGCAGTATTTT. Protein sequence: CASSPPGDAQYF.

The chain has TRBV4-1 and TRBJ2-7; D is ambiguous. Trimming removed 0 bases at V and 0 bases at J, with 12 bases between. The CDR3 loop spans 16 amino acids. Germline V gene data show CDR1 as MGHRA and CDR2 as YSYEKL. In DNA, the CDR3 is TGCGCCAGCAGCCAAGATTACGGGCGGTTCTCCTACGAGCAGTACTTC. Translating it yields CASSQDYGRFSYEQYF.

The CDR3 nucleotides are TGTGCCAGCTCACCTTGGCGGGACGGTTTCAATGAGCAGTTCTTC. Encoded protein: CASSPWRDGFNEQFF. The rearrangement joins TRBV18 to TRBJ2-1, with D possibly TRBD2 on 6 matching bases. Trimming shortened V by 3 bases and J by 6 bases, and 15 bases separated the two germline ends. CDR3 length: 15 amino acids. The germline gives CDR1 KGHSH, CDR2 LQKENI.

This clonotype was seen just once. One end of the junction varies from germline; a read error may be responsible. This chain connects TRBV28 to TRBJ2-7; D is undetermined. CDR1 is MDHEN, CDR2 SYDVKM, per germline. This CDR3 has 14 amino acids. The CDR3 sequence: CTSTPPLTTYEQYF. CDR3 sequence (DNA): TGTACCAGCACCCCCCCTCTGACCACCTACGAGCAGTACTTC.

This clonotype came up a few times. The J gene is TRBJ2-4, the V gene TRBV4-2; TRBD1 or TRBD2 may be the D gene (7 bases each). The CDR3 spans 14 residues. Germline V gives CDR1 LGHNA, CDR2 YNFKEQ. Trimming removed 2 bases from V and 7 bases from J, with 12 bases in between. Written as DNA, the CDR3 is TGTGCCAGCAGCCAATCAGGGGGGGGCAACATTCAGTACTTC. Translating it yields CASSQSGGGNIQYF.

This clonotype was detected only a few times. The chain has TRBV28 and TRBJ2-7, with TRBD1 matching over 7 bases. CDR3 length: 16 residues. The V gene end was trimmed by 3 bases and the J gene end by 4 bases; junction bases not matched to a gene: 12. Germline-derived CDR1 and CDR2 are MDHEN and SYDVKM. The CDR3 coding sequence is TGTGCCAGCAGTTTCCCTTTAGGGGGCGCTTTGTACGAGCAGTACTTC. It specifies CASSFPLGGALYEQYF.

The chain employs TRBV6-5 and TRBJ2-7, with 10 positions matching TRBD2. Trimming at V came to 0 bases and at J to 7 bases, leaving 6 bases not matched to a gene. The length of the CDR3 is 15 residues. CDR1 and CDR2 from the germline V gene are MNHEY and SVGAGI. In DNA, the CDR3 is TGTGCCAGCAGTTACTCTCTAGCGGGAGAAAGGGAGCAGTACTTC. Translated: CASSYSLAGEREQYF.